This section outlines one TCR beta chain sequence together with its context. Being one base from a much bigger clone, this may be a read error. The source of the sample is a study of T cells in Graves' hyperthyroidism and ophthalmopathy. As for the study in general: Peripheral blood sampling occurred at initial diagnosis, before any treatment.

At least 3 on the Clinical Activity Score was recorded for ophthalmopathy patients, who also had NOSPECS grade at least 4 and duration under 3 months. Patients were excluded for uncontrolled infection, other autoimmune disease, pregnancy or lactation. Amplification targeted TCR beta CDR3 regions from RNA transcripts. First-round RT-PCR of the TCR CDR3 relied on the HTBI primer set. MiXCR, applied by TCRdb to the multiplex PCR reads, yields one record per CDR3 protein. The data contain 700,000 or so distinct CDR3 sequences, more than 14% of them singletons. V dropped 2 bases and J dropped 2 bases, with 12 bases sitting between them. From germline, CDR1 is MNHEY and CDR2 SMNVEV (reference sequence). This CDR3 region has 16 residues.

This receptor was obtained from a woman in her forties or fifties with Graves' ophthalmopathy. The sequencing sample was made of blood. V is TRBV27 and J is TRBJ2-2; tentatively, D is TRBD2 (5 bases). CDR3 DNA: TGTGCCAGCAGTTTAGAAGCGGAAGTAAACACCGGGGAGCTGTTTTTT. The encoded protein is CASSLEAEVNTGELFF.